This entry concerns a single T cell receptor (beta chain). The CDR3 loop spans 19 amino acids. Germline loops: CDR1 SGHVS, CDR2 FNYEAQ. The trim removed 1 base at V and 4 bases at J, leaving 13 bases unmatched. One entry per CDR3 protein results from TCRdb running MiXCR on the 5' RACE reads. The sample lists 210,000 or so distinct CDR3 sequences, around 30% occurring once. The sample originates from a study of T-cell memory formation after mild COVID-19. This receptor was identified in an adult woman who had mild COVID-19 (a few samples of this study predate the infection). Cell type and time point are not known. This chain joins TRBV7-6 and TRBJ2-5; 12 bases are shared with TRBD2. The sequenced sample was PBMCs or a T cell subset sorted from them (not recorded which). This CDR3 reads CASSLGASGGVSTRETQYF. The CDR3 DNA follows: TGTGCCAGCAGCTTAGGGGCTAGCGGGGGGGTATCCACCAGAGAGACCCAGTACTTC.